This T cell receptor beta chain was recovered during a study of T cells in Graves' hyperthyroidism and ophthalmopathy. Researchers amplified the TCR beta CDR3 regions from RNA transcripts. Researchers ran a first-round RT-PCR on the TCR CDR3 using the HTBI primer set. TCRdb re-called the multiplex PCR reads through MiXCR, storing one row per CDR3 protein. The table shows 370,000 or so distinct CDR3 sequences, with approximately 15% occurring only once. This clonotype was seen repeatedly, ten times or more. As yet, its antigen is unknown. Study-level results: Ophthalmopathy cases were set apart from stable hyperthyroidism by a 13 V-J model.

CDR1 is SGHTA, CDR2 FQGNSA, per germline. The CDR3 has 19 residues. V lost 1 base, J lost 1 base, and 11 bases stayed unmatched. Source material: blood. The clonotype was recovered from a man aged 25 to 40 with Graves' hyperthyroidism that later progressed to Graves' ophthalmopathy. This rearrangement joins TRBV7-2 to TRBJ2-3; 10 nucleotides match TRBD1. CDR3 residues: CASSLDMRTGGRRTDTQYF. In DNA form, the CDR3 reads TGTGCCAGCAGCTTAGACATGAGGACAGGGGGGCGCCGCACAGATACGCAGTATTTT.